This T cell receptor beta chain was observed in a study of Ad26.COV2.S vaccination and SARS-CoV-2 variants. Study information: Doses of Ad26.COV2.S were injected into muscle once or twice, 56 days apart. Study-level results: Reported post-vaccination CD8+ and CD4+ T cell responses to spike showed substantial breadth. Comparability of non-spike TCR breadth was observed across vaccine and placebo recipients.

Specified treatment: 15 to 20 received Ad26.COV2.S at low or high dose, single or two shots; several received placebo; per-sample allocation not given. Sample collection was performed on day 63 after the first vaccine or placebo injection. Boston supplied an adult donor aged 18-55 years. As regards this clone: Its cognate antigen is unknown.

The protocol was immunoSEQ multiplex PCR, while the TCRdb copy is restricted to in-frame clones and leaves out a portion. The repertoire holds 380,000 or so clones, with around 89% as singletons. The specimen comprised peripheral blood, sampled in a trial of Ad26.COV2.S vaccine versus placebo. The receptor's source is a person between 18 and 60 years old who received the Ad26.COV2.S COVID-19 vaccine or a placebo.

CDR3 sequence: CASSSTGEIYGYTF. The CDR3 nucleotides are TGTGCCAGCAGCTCTACAGGGGAGATCTATGGCTACACCTTC. The rearrangement joins TRBV6-6 to TRBJ1-2; 7 bases align to TRBD1. This CDR3 has 14 amino acids. Germline CDR1 reads MNHNY; CDR2 reads SVGAGI (reference sequence). Unmatched junction bases numbered 8, after V lost 6 bases and J lost 4 bases.